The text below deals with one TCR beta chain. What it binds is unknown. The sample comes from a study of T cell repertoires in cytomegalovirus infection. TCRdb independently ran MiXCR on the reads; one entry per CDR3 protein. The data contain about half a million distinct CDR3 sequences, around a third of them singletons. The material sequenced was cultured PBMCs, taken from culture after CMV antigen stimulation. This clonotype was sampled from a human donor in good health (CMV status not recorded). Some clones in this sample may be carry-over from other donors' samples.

CDR3: CASSYSITGGDYGYTF. As DNA, the CDR3 is TGTGCCAGCAGTTACTCGATAACAGGAGGGGATTATGGCTACACCTTC. This chain links TRBV6-6 with TRBJ1-2; TRBD1 is a possible D gene (5 bases). V was trimmed by 0 bases and J by 5 bases, leaving 16 bases between them. The CDR3 totals 16 residues. Germline V CDR1 and CDR2: MNHNY, SVGAGI (reference sequence).